This T cell receptor beta chain is from a study of cytomegalovirus exposure and HLA in healthy donors. For the study at large: The 90 to 150 validation repertoires, a later analysis reported, used the same platform as the 550 to 700 repertoires from the first cohort.

A remark on this clone: Its antigen remains unknown.

The protocol was immunoSEQ multiplex PCR, while the TCRdb copy is restricted to in-frame clones and leaves out a portion. The top ten clones hold around 6.7% of a sample with 150,000 to 200,000 clones, 84% of them seen once. Germline V gene data show CDR1 as MNHEY and CDR2 as SVGAGI. The length of the CDR3 is 15 residues. Trimming removed 0 bases from V and 2 bases from J, with 11 bases in between. Study findings and constraints: Among TCR beta chains, those listed as cytomegalovirus-associated numbered over 150. Across donors, most TCRs were seen rarely, yet some public ones were widespread. First-cohort TCR clusters were later found to tend to co-occur in the roughly 110 validation repertoires.

This rearrangement joins TRBV6-5 to TRBJ2-7; perhaps TRBD1 as D (5 bases). Sequenced input: PBMCs. The receptor comes from a man between 18 and 29 years old in good health and CMV-seropositive. The CDR3 coding sequence is TGTGCCAGCAGTTACTCGTCCAGGGTAACCTACGAGCAGTACTTC. This codes for CASSYSSRVTYEQYF.